The entry that follows covers one T cell receptor (beta chain) sequence. Assay: immunoSEQ multiplex PCR; the TCRdb copy retains only in-frame clones and omits some. The data show 88,000 or so clones, approximately 91% seen once. This sample stems from a study of T cells in tuberculosis. After thawing and overnight rest, PBMC were stained with GMM-loaded CD1B tetramer, viability dye and anti-CD3 for sorting. The CD1B tetramers carried C32 glucose monomycolate purified from Rhodococcus equi. Some 95,000 tetramer-negative cells were sorted from each donor. Germline V lookup: CDR1 SGHDT, CDR2 YYEEEE. The CDR3 covers 14 residues. Trimming stripped 5 bases from V and 8 bases from J, with 19 bases between.

The rearrangement joins TRBV5-6 to TRBJ1-2, with a tentative D call TRBD1 (5 bases). What was sequenced was CD1b-GMM tetramer-negative cells sorted from PBMCs. The clonotype originates from an adult woman with latent tuberculosis. CDR3 in amino acids: CASSSGRGMGGYTF. CDR3 DNA: TGTGCCAGCAGTTCTGGACGGGGGATGGGAGGCTACACCTTC.